The TCR beta chain under discussion was sequenced for a study of regulatory T cells in long-lasting Graves disease. This clonotype was detected a few times. The sample's time point: persistent/refractory GD, antithyroid drugs over 5 years with positive TRAb. Scientists built the TCR library using RNA that was extracted from PBMCs. Doctors identified Graves' disease using the American Thyroid Association guidelines. In Xi'an, China, an endocrinology department was the source of patients. Peripheral blood, around 9.9 milliliters per patient, was collected in EDTA tubes. The CDR3 runs to 15 residues. Trimming removed 6 bases from V and 1 base from J, with 16 bases in between. Looked up from germline, CDR1 is MNHNS and CDR2 is SASEGT. HTBI primers from iRepertoire and Arm-PCR of CDR3 regions yielded the TCR beta libraries. MiXCR, run by TCRdb on the multiplex PCR reads, gives a single entry per CDR3 protein. The data show a few hundred thousand distinct CDR3 sequences, 23% seen once.

The rearrangement uses TRBV6-1 and TRBJ2-7; D may match TRBD1 or TRBD2 (6 bases each). The specimen comprised peripheral blood mononuclear cells (PBMCs), sampled when the disease was refractory, from a patient treated with antithyroid drugs. The origin of this receptor is a female donor with Graves disease. The CDR3 coding sequence is TGTGCCAGCAGCCCCGCCGGGGGCCGTTCCTACGAGCAGTACTTC. This codes for CASSPAGGRSYEQYF.